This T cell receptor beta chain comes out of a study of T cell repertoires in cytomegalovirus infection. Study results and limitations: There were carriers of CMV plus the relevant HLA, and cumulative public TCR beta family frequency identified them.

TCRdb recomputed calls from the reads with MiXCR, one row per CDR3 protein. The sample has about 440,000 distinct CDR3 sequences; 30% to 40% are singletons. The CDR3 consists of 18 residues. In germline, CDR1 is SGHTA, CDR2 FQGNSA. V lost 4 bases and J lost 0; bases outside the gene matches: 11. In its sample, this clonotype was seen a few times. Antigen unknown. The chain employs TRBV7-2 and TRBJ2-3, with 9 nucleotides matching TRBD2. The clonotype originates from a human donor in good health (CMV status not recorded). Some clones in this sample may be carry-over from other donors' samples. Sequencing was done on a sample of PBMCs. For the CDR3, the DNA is TGTGCCAGCAGCTCACAAGCGGGGGGCCTGTCTAGCACAGATACGCAGTATTTT. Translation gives CASSSQAGGLSSTDTQYF.